Given below is one TCR beta chain in context. These data belong to a study of shared clonotypes between healthy human individuals. Generated by immunoSEQ multiplex PCR, the TCRdb table keeps only in-frame clones and is missing some. The data hold roughly 2.5 million clones, with roughly nine tenths observed a single time. The germline CDR1 and CDR2 sequences are MNHEY and SMNVEV (reference sequence). The CDR3 is 14 amino acids. V dropped 6 bases and J dropped 4 bases, with 15 bases sitting between them. The chain has TRBV27 and TRBJ1-2; TRBD1 is a possible D gene (5 bases). This clonotype was obtained from a man between 18 and 35 years old in good health. The sequencing input was naive CD4+ T cells sorted from blood. Documented subset: CD45RA+ positively selected. CDR3 amino acids: CASRVEGALYGYTF. DNA for the CDR3: TGTGCCAGCAGAGTGGAAGGGGCACTCTATGGCTACACCTTC.